The rows below give T cell receptor beta chains drawn from one sample of a study of blood T cells in healthy people across ages. MiXCR was run by TCRdb on the 5' RACE reads, yielding one entry per CDR3 protein. Of about 750,000 distinct CDR3 sequences listed, approximately 53% are singletons. What was sequenced was blood. All receptors derive from a man aged 80 or over in good health. The CDR3 runs from the conserved cysteine through the conserved F or W. Fields, in order: clone size, J gene, V gene, D gene, CDR3 DNA, CDR3 protein. D genes are given only for firm matches. Size values are once, few and many counts, or a class for expanded clones, and some rows have none.

. TRBJ2-5 TRBV29-1 . TGCAGCATCGTTGGCAGGGAAGAGCAGTACTTC CSIVGREEQYF
. TRBJ1-2 TRBV6-6 . TGTGCCAGCAGCTGGGAGTATGGCTACACCTTC CASSWEYGYTF
many TRBJ1-6 TRBV20-1 . TGCAGTGCTAGAGAGTCCTACAGCGCCTATAATTCACCCCTCCACTTT CSARESYSAYNSPLHF
. TRBJ2-1 TRBV20-1 TRBD2 TGCGGTGCTGCCAGGACTAGCGGGAGGTTCGATGAGCAGTTCTTC CGAARTSGRFDEQFF
. TRBJ2-7 TRBV5-1 TRBD2 TGCGCCAGCAGCGGAACTAGCGGAGCTTCCTACGAGCAGTACTTC CASSGTSGASYEQYF
few TRBJ2-3 TRBV20-1 TRBD2 TGCAGTGCACCGGGGCTAGCGGGAGGGGTAACAGATACGCAGTATTTT CSAPGLAGGVTDTQYF
. TRBJ2-1 TRBV12-3/TRBV12-4 . TGTGCCAGCAAATACAGGGAGAATGAGCAGTTCTTC CASKYRENEQFF
. TRBJ2-5 TRBV11-2 TRBD2 TGTGCCAGCAGCTTAGTAGGGCGGGCTAGCGGGAAAGAGACCCAGTACTTC CASSLVGRASGKETQYF
. TRBJ2-7 TRBV20-1 . TGCAGTCCAAAAAGAGTCGGGGGATCCTACGAGCAGTACTTC CSPKRVGGSYEQYF
. TRBJ2-7 TRBV20-1 . TGCAGTGGAGCATCGACGCTCGCCTACGAGCAGTACTTC CSGASTLAYEQYF
. TRBJ1-2 TRBV5-1 . TGCGCCAGCAGCTTGGACGGGGAGGGGTTTCAACGGGGCTACACCTTC CASSLDGEGFQRGYTF
. TRBJ2-7 TRBV20-1 TRBD1 TGCAGTGCTAGAGATCCGGCGACAGGGGGGCACGAGCAGTACTTC CSARDPATGGHEQYF
. TRBJ1-2 TRBV5-1 . TGCGCCAGCAGCCCCGGGGGTACTAACTATGGCTACACCTTC CASSPGGTNYGYTF
. TRBJ2-7 TRBV6-2/TRBV6-3 TRBD2 TGTGCCAGCAGTTACGCGGGAGGGCGCTACGAGCAGTACTTC CASSYAGGRYEQYF
few TRBJ2-1 TRBV24-1 TRBD2 TGTGCCACCAGTGGGGGAGGGAAGGCAAATGAGCAGTTCTTC CATSGGGKANEQFF
. TRBJ1-2 TRBV4-1 . TGCGCCAGCAGCCAACCCTCCCGGGGGAGGGATGGCTACACCTTC CASSQPSRGRDGYTF
. TRBJ1-1 TRBV20-1 . TGCAGTGCTCCCGACACGGGGAAGGCTTTCTTT CSAPDTGKAFF
. TRBJ2-3 TRBV29-1 TRBD2 TGCAGCGTGGGCGTCTATCCCGCAATACTAGCGGGAGGGCTCGGTATGGACAGATACGCGTATTTT CSVGVYPAILAGGLGMDRYAYF
. TRBJ2-1 TRBV6-5 TRBD1 TGTGCCAGCATGACGGGACAGGGGTCCTACGAGCAGTTCTTC CASMTGQGSYEQFF
. TRBJ1-1 TRBV27 . TGTGCCAGCAAGCGGAACACTGAAGCTTTCTTT CASKRNTEAFF
. TRBJ1-2 TRBV5-1 TRBD1 TGCGCCAGCAGCGACTTACGACAGGGCCTCGACTATGGCTACACCTTC CASSDLRQGLDYGYTF
. TRBJ2-3 TRBV12-3/TRBV12-4 TRBD2 TGTGCCAGCAGTTTACGGACTAGCGGAGTTGATACGCAGTATTTT CASSLRTSGVDTQYF
. TRBJ2-7 TRBV5-1 TRBD2 TGCGCCAGCAGCGATCCCCTGGCGGCTAGCGGGAGGGCCCTCCACGAGCAGTACTTC CASSDPLAASGRALHEQYF
few TRBJ2-5 TRBV5-6 . TGTGCCAGCAGCTTGGCGGGGGGTCAGGGGGAGACCCAGTACTTC CASSLAGGQGETQYF
. TRBJ2-7 TRBV28 . TGTGCCAGCAGTTTTCTCCCTTCCGGGATCCAGCAGTACTTC CASSFLPSGIQQYF
. TRBJ2-1 TRBV6-1 TRBD2 TGTGCCAGCCGAGGACTAGCGGGGGCCCCCTACTACAATGAGCAGTTCTTC CASRGLAGAPYYNEQFF
once TRBJ2-7 TRBV10-3 TRBD1 TGTGCCATCACCGGGGACAGGGGCTACGAGCAGTACTTC CAITGDRGYEQYF
. TRBJ2-1 TRBV6-1 TRBD2 TGTGCCAGCAGCACAGGGTCGTTAGCGGGAGGAATCTACAATGAGCAGTTCTTC CASSTGSLAGGIYNEQFF
few TRBJ2-1 TRBV24-1 TRBD1 TGTGCCACCAGTGAGACAGGGGGCGCGATGATGGATGAGCAGTTCTTC CATSETGGAMMDEQFF
. TRBJ2-2 TRBV28 . TGTGCCAGCAGCGGAGGGCCCAACACCGGGGAGCTGTTTTTT CASSGGPNTGELFF
. TRBJ2-3 TRBV6-1 . TGTGCCAGCAGTGGGGACTGGAGAACGCAGTATTTT CASSGDWRTQYF
. TRBJ2-5 TRBV6-5 TRBD2 TGTGCCAGCAGCACCGATCCTAGCGGGAGGGTAGAGACCCAGTACTTC CASSTDPSGRVETQYF
few TRBJ2-5 TRBV28 TRBD2 TGTGCCAGCAGTCGGCGGACTAGCGGGAGGGAAGAGACCCAGTACTTC CASSRRTSGREETQYF
few TRBJ2-5 TRBV6-5 . TGTGCCAGCAGTTACTCGACCCCAGGGACCCAGTACTTC CASSYSTPGTQYF
. TRBJ2-1 TRBV7-3 . TGTGCCAGCAGCTTAACAGGGGGAGGAATTGATGAGCAGTTCTTC CASSLTGGGIDEQFF
few TRBJ2-7 TRBV27 . TGTGCCAGCAGTCCTACGCCCGGGAGTTACTACGAGCAGTACTTC CASSPTPGSYYEQYF
. TRBJ1-1 TRBV24-1 TRBD1 TGTGCCACCAACAAAAAGGACAGGGGTTATCGCACTGAAGCTTTCTTT CATNKKDRGYRTEAFF
few TRBJ2-3 TRBV7-9 TRBD2 TGTGCCAGCAGCTTAAGCGGGATAGCGGATACGCAGTATTTT CASSLSGIADTQYF
. TRBJ1-2 TRBV12-3/TRBV12-4 . TGTGCCAGCTGGAGGGGGGGAGGTGGCTACACCTTC CASWRGGGGYTF
. TRBJ2-1 TRBV20-1 . TGCAGTACCGAGGGTAGGGGGGAGTCCCCAAACAATGAGCAGTTCTTC CSTEGRGESPNNEQFF
. TRBJ2-7 TRBV18 TRBD2 TGTGCCAGCTGCCGTAGCGGGAGTGGTGACGAGCAGTACTTC CASCRSGSGDEQYF
. TRBJ2-7 TRBV7-9 TRBD1 TGTGCCAGCAGAAGGGGGACAGGGAACGAGCAGTACTTC CASRRGTGNEQYF
. TRBJ2-1 TRBV20-1 . TGCAGTGCTAGGCTACCGGGGCCCTACAATGAGCAGTTCTTC CSARLPGPYNEQFF
. TRBJ2-1 TRBV12-3/TRBV12-4 TRBD2 TGTGCCAGCAGTCAAGCACTAGCGGGGGACAATGAGCAGTTCTTC CASSQALAGDNEQFF
. TRBJ2-7 TRBV7-2 . TGTGCCAGCAGCTCCCTGACAGGAACTCCCTACGAGCAGTACTTC CASSSLTGTPYEQYF
. TRBJ2-1 TRBV24-1 . TGTGCCACCAGTGATTCCCCGAGGATCGATGAGCAGTTCTTC CATSDSPRIDEQFF
. TRBJ2-3 TRBV29-1 . TGCAGCGTTGCGCGTGGGTGGACAGATACGCAGTATTTT CSVARGWTDTQYF
. TRBJ2-5 TRBV7-9 . TGTGCCAGCAGCTTGGACAGTCAAGAGCAGTACTTC CASSLDSQEQYF
. TRBJ2-7 TRBV27 . TGTGCCAGCAGTCCCCAGGCAGGGGCGACCTACGAGCAGTACTTC CASSPQAGATYEQYF
. TRBJ2-7 TRBV20-1 . TGCAGTGCTAGTATGGGGAGGTACGAGCAGTACTTC CSASMGRYEQYF
. TRBJ1-2 TRBV5-1 . TGCGCCAGCAGCCACGGGGCCGAGGACTATGGCTACACCTTC CASSHGAEDYGYTF
few TRBJ1-5 TRBV5-1 . TGCGCCAGCAGCTTGTCCGTCGGCAGCGAGTATAGCAATCAGCCCCAGCATTTT CASSLSVGSEYSNQPQHF
few TRBJ2-1 TRBV5-1 TRBD2 TGCGCCAGCAGCTTGGCCGGGGCTAGCGGGGACAATGAGCAGTTCTTC CASSLAGASGDNEQFF
. TRBJ1-2 TRBV5-1 TRBD1 TGCGCCAGCACACCACAGGGGGCGACGCATGGCTACACCTTC CASTPQGATHGYTF
. TRBJ2-1 TRBV12-3/TRBV12-4 . TGTGCCAGCAGTCTAAGGGGACTGAACTCCTACAATGAGCAGTTCTTC CASSLRGLNSYNEQFF
once TRBJ2-1 TRBV27 TRBD1 TGTGCCAGCAGACAAGGGACAGGGGGCCTGTACAATGAGCAGTTCTTC CASRQGTGGLYNEQFF
. TRBJ2-7 TRBV7-2 TRBD2 TGTGCCAGCAGCTTTGTACTAGCGGGAGCCGAGCAGTACTTC CASSFVLAGAEQYF
. TRBJ2-1 TRBV7-3 . TGTGCCAGCAGCCCCCGAGGATCCAATGAGCAGTTCTTC CASSPRGSNEQFF
. TRBJ2-7 TRBV28 . TGTGCCAGCCTTGACAGCTCCTACGAGCAGTACTTC CASLDSSYEQYF
. TRBJ1-4 TRBV5-1 TRBD1 TGCGCCAGCAGCGTCTCGACCGGGACAGGGGGCGAAAAACTGTTTTTT CASSVSTGTGGEKLFF